This T cell receptor beta chain was documented in a study of T cells in Graves' hyperthyroidism and ophthalmopathy. This clonotype has ten or more counts. The V gene lost 4 bases and the J gene lost 2 bases, with 14 bases spanning the gap. Germline values: CDR1 SGHAT, CDR2 FQNNGV. This CDR3 has 15 residues. TCR beta CDR3 regions were amplified from RNA. The HTBI set primed first-round TCR CDR3 RT-PCR. TCRdb independently ran MiXCR on the multiplex PCR reads; one entry per CDR3 protein. The sample consists of some 600,000 distinct CDR3 sequences, approximately 15% of them appearing once. This chain connects TRBV11-2 to TRBJ2-5; maybe TRBD1 (5 bases). The sequencing sample was made of blood. The source is a woman aged 25 to 45 with Graves' hyperthyroidism that later progressed to Graves' ophthalmopathy. For the CDR3, the DNA is TGTGCCAGCAGCTCGATAAGGGGTTTTCAAGAGACCCAGTACTTC. This gives the protein CASSSIRGFQETQYF. Complete variable domain (other parts from reference TRBV11-2 and TRBJ2-5): EAGVAQSPRYKIIEKRQSVAFWCNPISGHATLYWYQQILGQGPKLLIQFQNNGVVDDSQLPKDRFSAERLKGVDSTLKIQPAKLEDSAVYLCASSSIRGFQETQYFGPGTRLLVL.